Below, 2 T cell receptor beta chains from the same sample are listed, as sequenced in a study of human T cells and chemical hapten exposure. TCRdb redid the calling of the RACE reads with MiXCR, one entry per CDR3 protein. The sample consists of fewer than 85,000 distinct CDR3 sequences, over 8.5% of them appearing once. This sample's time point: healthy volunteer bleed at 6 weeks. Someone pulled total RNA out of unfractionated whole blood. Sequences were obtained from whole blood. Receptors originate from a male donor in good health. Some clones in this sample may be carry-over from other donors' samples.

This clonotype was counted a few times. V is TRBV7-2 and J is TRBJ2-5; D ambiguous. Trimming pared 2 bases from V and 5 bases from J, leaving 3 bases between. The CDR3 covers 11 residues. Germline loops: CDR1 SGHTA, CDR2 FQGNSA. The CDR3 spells CASSLSETQYF. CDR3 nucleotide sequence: TGTGCCAGCAGCTTAAGTGAGACCCAGTACTTC.

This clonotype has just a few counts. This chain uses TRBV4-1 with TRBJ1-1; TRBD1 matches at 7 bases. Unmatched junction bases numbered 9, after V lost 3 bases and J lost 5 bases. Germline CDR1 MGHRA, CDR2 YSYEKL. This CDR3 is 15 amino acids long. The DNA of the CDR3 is TGCGCCAGCAGCCACCGACAGGGATATGCGACTGAAGCTTTCTTT. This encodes CASSHRQGYATEAFF.